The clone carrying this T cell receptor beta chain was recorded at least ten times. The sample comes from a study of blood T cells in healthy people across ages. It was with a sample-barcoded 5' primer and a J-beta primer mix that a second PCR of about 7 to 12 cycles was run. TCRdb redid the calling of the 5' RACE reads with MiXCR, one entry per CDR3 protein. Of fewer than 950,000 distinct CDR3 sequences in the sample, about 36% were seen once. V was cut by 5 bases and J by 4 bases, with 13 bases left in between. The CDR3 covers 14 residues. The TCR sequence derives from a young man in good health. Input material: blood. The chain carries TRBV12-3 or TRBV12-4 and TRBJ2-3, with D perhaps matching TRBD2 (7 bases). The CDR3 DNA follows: TGTGCCAGCAGTAGAGGGGGGGATGCAGATACGCAGTATTTT. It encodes CASSRGGDADTQYF.